A single T cell receptor beta chain is shown here with its context. Its antigen has not been determined. No base-level quality is on record; no much larger clone is a single base apart. Looking up the germline V gene yields CDR1 MRHNA and CDR2 SNTAGT. Trimming removed 6 bases from V and 6 bases from J; the gene matches leave 8 bases unexplained. The CDR3 starts with the cysteine, ends with the phenylalanine, and has 14 residues. Only the CDR3 portion is preserved as DNA: 42 bases, with reading frame beginning at the first base. What the time point label conveys for this sample: after dendritic cell vaccination, including at tumor progression/relapse. Patients were selected on the basis of adequate residual fresh-frozen tumor tissue and more than two years of available survival data. Molecular status otherwise varied across the glioblastoma patients, but none of them carried an isocitrate dehydrogenase mutation. PBMC were collected before vaccination, two weeks after the third vaccination, and at tumor progression if progression occurred. The Qiagen DNeasy Blood extraction Kit was used to extract genomic DNA.

This entry comes from a study of glioma-infiltrating T cells after dendritic cell vaccination (dated by TCRdb to between 2015 and 2016). Some background on the complete study: The cohort included some 15 glioblastoma patients drawn from Phase I and II dendritic cell vaccination trials, of whom 9 were newly diagnosed and 6 had recurrent disease. Patients received autologous tumor lysate-pulsed dendritic cell vaccination between about 2003 and 2013. To make the vaccine, monocyte-derived dendritic cells were cultured for about seven days with IL-4 and GM-CSF and then pulsed overnight with autologous tumor lysate. Three intradermal dendritic cell vaccine injections were administered to patients at biweekly intervals in the arm below the axilla. In glioblastoma patients vaccinated with dendritic cells, deep sequencing of TCR beta CDR3 regions served to measure the amount of tumor-infiltrating lymphocytes and to compare repertoires between tumor and blood. Survival after dendritic cell vaccination was correlated with TCR sequencing metrics, such as TIL content and the overlap between tumor and blood repertoires.

What the study reported, not specific to this receptor: Higher estimated pretreatment TIL content predicted longer time to progression and overall survival after dendritic cell vaccination. The cohort was small and heterogeneous, few patients had complete blood and tumor sets, and even fewer had initial-recurrent tumor pairs. TCR clonality showed no direct relationship with survival, which suggests that a diverse polyclonal response may be important. The response model built on TCR overlap across three groups was characterized as speculative, with prospective validation still needed.

Using the immunoSEQ assay, TCRB CDR3 regions were amplified from approximately 2 micrograms of genomic DNA, or from all available DNA when less than that was on hand. Multiplex PCR used 60 forward primers for TCR V beta segments and 13 reverse primers for J beta segments. Synthetic control templates were spiked into each sample at limiting dilution to estimate reads per starting template. The Illumina HiSeq System generated 87 bp sequencing reads. In the paper's pipeline: PCR and sequencing errors were removed by a nearest neighbor algorithm that merged closely related sequences. TCR overlap was measured as the percentage of unique tumor TCR beta sequences also present in the same patient's peripheral blood. TCRdb stores this immuneACCESS table with in-frame sequences only. Part of the clones is absent; in the studies checked, under half of the shortfall reflects unresolved V genes, and no reason is known for the rest. V and J calls and clone size are given by that table; D and trimming were obtained from the DNA. The sample yields about 65,000 clones; roughly 86% were counted once. Of the sample, 9.5% to 13% is held by the ten largest clones.

The source was blood, collected after dendritic cell vaccination. The sequence came from a human donor with glioblastoma. The chain links TRBV6-4 with TRBJ1-2; 9 bases in the middle match TRBD1. The DNA sequence is given as TGTGCCAGCAGCCCCAAACAGGGGGCGCATGGCTACACCTTC. This encodes CASSPKQGAHGYTF.